This T cell receptor (beta chain) emerged from a study of T cell repertoires in ileal Crohn's disease. General study findings and limits: Compared with non-smokers, active smokers at surgery showed more clonal expansions. Within the first postoperative year, endoscopy came at median about 6.9 months.

The CDR3 length is 14 residues. In germline, CDR1 is SNHLY, CDR2 FYNNEI. V lost 2 bases and J lost 7, with 12 bases in between. Time point: neoterminal ileum biopsy at postoperative endoscopy, about 6 months after surgery. Roughly 500 nanograms of biopsy DNA per sample underwent TCRB immunosequencing. Profiling relied on immunoSEQ multiplex PCR, and the TCRdb table lists in-frame clones only, not all of them. The table records about 11,000 clones, 70% to 80% of them present only once. Remarks on this clone: Antigen unknown.

Source material: ileal tissue. The rearrangement uses TRBV2 and TRBJ1-5, with D perhaps matching TRBD1 (5 bases). This receptor was identified in an adult with Crohn's disease. The CDR3: CASSESGGVQPQHF. The DNA of the CDR3 is TGTGCCAGCAGTGAAAGCGGGGGGGTCCAGCCCCAGCATTTT.